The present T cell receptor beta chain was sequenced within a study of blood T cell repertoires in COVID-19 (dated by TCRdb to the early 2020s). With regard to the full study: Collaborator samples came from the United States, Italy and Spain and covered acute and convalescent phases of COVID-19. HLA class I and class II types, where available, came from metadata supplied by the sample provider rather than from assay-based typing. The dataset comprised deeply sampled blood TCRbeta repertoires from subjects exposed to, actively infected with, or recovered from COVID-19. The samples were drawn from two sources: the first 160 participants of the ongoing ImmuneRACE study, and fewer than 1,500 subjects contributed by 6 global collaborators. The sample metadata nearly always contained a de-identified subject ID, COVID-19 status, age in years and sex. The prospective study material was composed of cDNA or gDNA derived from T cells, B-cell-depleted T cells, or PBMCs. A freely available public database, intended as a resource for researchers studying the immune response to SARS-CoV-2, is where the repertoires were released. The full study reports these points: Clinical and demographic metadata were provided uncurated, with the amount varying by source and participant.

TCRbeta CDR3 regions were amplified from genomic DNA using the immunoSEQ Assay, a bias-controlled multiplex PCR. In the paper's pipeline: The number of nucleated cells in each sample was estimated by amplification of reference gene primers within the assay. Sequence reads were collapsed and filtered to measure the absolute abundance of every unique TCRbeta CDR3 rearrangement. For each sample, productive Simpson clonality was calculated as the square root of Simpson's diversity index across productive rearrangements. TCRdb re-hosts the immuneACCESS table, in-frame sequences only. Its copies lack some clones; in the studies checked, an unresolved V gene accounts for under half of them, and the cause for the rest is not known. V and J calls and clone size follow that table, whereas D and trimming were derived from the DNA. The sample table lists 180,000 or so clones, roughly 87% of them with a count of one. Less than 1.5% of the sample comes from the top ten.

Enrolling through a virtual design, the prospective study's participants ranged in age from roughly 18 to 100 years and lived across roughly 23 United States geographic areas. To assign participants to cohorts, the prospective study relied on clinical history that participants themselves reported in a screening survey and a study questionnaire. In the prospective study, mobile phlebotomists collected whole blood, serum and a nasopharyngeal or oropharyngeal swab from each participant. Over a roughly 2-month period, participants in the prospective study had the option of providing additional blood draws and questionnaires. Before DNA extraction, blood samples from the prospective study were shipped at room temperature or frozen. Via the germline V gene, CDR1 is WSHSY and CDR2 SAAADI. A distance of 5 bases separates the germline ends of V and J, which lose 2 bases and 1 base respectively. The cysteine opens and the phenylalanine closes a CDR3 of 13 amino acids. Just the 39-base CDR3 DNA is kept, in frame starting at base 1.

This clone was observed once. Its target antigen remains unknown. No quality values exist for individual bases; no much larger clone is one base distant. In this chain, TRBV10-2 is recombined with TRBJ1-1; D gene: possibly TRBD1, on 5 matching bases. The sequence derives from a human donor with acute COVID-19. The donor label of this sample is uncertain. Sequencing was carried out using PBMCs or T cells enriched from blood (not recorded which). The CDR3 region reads CASSEDRNTEAFF. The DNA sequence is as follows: TGCGCCAGCAGTGAGGACAGGAACACTGAAGCTTTCTTT.